This entry lists 32 T cell receptor beta chains sequenced from one sample in a study of CD8 T cells in ankylosing spondylitis. Findings of the study overall: Ankylosing spondylitis blood seemed to carry a telltale TCR beta motif made of about 8 highly homologous variants.

Antigens of these TCRs are unknown. TCRdb processed the 5' RACE reads anew with MiXCR; each CDR3 protein has one entry. This table holds more than 500,000 distinct CDR3 sequences, approximately 5.3% found once. Sequences were obtained from blood, either unsorted or a sorted T cell fraction (not recorded which). These receptors all come from a male donor with ankylosing spondylitis.

This clonotype has ten or more counts. This chain joins TRBV12-3 or TRBV12-4 and TRBJ2-1, with 8 bases that match TRBD2. The CDR3 contains 17 residues. The J segment lost 4 bases and the V segment lost 5 bases, leaving 13 bases of the junction unmatched. Here the CDR3 reads CASSPREGTTTYNEQFF. The CDR3 region has the DNA TGTGCCAGCAGTCCCCGGGAGGGGACCACTACTTACAATGAGCAGTTCTTC.

This clonotype was recorded at least ten times. The chain joins TRBV20-1 to TRBJ2-1; D possibly uses TRBD1 or TRBD2 (5 bases each). Germline V gene lookup returns CDR1 DFQATT and CDR2 SNEGSKA (reference sequence). V lost 2 bases and J 0 bases, leaving 8 bases between the germline ends. CDR3 length: 14 amino acids. The DNA of the CDR3 is TGCAGTGCTAGAAGAGGGACCTCCTACAATGAGCAGTTCTTC. This gives the protein CSARRGTSYNEQFF.

Many counts were recorded for this clonotype. The chain carries TRBV5-1 and TRBJ2-7; 7 bases are a match to TRBD1. Unmatched junction bases numbered 8, after V lost 2 bases and J lost 3 bases. Germline V gene data show CDR1 as SGHRS and CDR2 as YFSETQ. This CDR3 is 15 amino acids long. The CDR3 region has the DNA TGCGCCAGCAGCTTAAGACAGGGAAGTTACTACGAGCAGTACTTC. Its protein product is CASSLRQGSYYEQYF.

This clonotype was recorded at least ten times. As DNA, the CDR3 is TGTGCCAGCAGCTTAGATCCGTCAGGTGAACAGCCCCAGCATTTT. This sequence encodes CASSLDPSGEQPQHF. The V and J genes are TRBV11-2 and TRBJ1-5, with unresolved D. CDR3 length: 15 residues. Between the trimmed V and J ends, which lost 0 bases and 7 bases, there was a span of 13 bases. Per germline, CDR1 SGHAT and CDR2 FQNNGV.

In its sample, this clonotype was seen many times. V usage is TRBV12-3 or TRBV12-4 and J usage is TRBJ2-1; TRBD2 agrees at 12 bases. Trimming removed 3 bases from V and 9 bases from J; junction bases left unmatched: 6. This CDR3 is built from 15 residues. The CDR3 protein is CASSFLAGGPSEQFF. DNA for the CDR3: TGTGCCAGCAGTTTTCTAGCGGGAGGGCCGAGTGAGCAGTTCTTC.

This clonotype has ten or more counts. The rearrangement joins TRBV6-2 or TRBV6-3 to TRBJ1-5; D ambiguous. Germline CDR1 is MNHEY and CDR2 is SVGEGT. Trimming removed 6 bases at V and 4 bases at J, with 13 bases between. The CDR3 length is 14 residues. CDR3 sequence: CASSRGRVNQPQHF. CDR3 DNA sequence: TGTGCCAGCAGCAGAGGGAGGGTTAATCAGCCCCAGCATTTT.

This clonotype has more than one count but fewer than ten. The gene calls are TRBV9 and TRBJ2-1; D is perhaps TRBD2 (6 bases). The length of the CDR3 is 15 residues. Germline V gene lookup returns CDR1 SGDLS and CDR2 YYNGEE. V shed 3 bases and J shed 0 bases, with 10 bases lying between them. DNA for the CDR3: TGTGCCAGCAGCGCGCGGGGAAACTCCTACAATGAGCAGTTCTTC. Protein product: CASSARGNSYNEQFF.

This clonotype appeared many times. J is TRBJ1-1 and V is TRBV20-1, with unresolved D. CDR3 length equals 12 residues. Germline CDR1 reads DFQATT; CDR2 reads SNEGSKA (reference sequence). With 4 bases removed from V and 0 bases from J, the gap between germline ends came to 6 bases. CDR3 protein: CSAMFMNTEAFF. As DNA, the CDR3 is TGCAGTGCTATGTTCATGAACACTGAAGCTTTCTTT.

This clonotype showed up many times. Because the CDR3 is missing its conserved closing phenylalanine or tryptophan, this is likely a read error. This CDR3 reads CASSLLGRYNEQFL. The CDR3 DNA is TGTGCCAGCAGCTTACTCGGCAGATACAATGAGCAGTTCTTG. The V and J genes are TRBV7-9 and TRBJ2-1; the D is unclear. The CDR3 is 14 amino acids. Germline CDR1 reads SEHNR; CDR2 reads FQNEAQ (reference sequence). The germline V and J ends were trimmed by 2 bases and 4 bases, with 9 bases remaining between them.

This clonotype has a count of ten or more. The V and J genes are TRBV6-1 and TRBJ1-6; D not resolved. The V end lost 5 bases, the J end lost 4 bases, and 9 bases lay between the germline ends. The CDR3 runs 14 residues. In germline, CDR1 is MNHNS, CDR2 SASEGT. CDR3 DNA: TGTGCCAGCAGTAGCACCCTTTATAATTCACCCCTCCACTTT. Amino acid sequence: CASSSTLYNSPLHF.

This clonotype has a count of ten or more. The V gene is TRBV20-1, the J gene TRBJ2-7, with D hard to call. The CDR3 is 11 residues long. Germline V gene data show CDR1 as DFQATT and CDR2 as SNEGSKA (reference sequence). V shed 7 bases and J shed 3 bases, with 10 bases lying between them. The CDR3 is CSVKTRYEQYF. Written as DNA, the CDR3 is TGCAGTGTCAAGACCCGCTACGAGCAGTACTTC.

This clonotype was seen ten or more times. The gene calls are TRBV24-1 and TRBJ2-1; D possibly corresponds to TRBD2 (6 bases). The CDR3 totals 14 residues. V lost 8 bases and J lost 8, with 18 bases in between. Germline CDR1 and CDR2: KGHDR and SFDVKD. The CDR3 loop reads CATTLEGGGDEQFF. For the CDR3, the DNA is TGTGCCACCACCCTCGAGGGAGGAGGCGATGAGCAGTTCTTC.

This clonotype was counted ten times or more. This sequence joins TRBV7-2 and TRBJ1-4; D gene ambiguous. CDR1 SGHTA and CDR2 FQGNSA come from the germline V gene. The CDR3 totals 13 residues. V was pared by 7 bases and J by 7 bases, with 13 bases between. CDR3 region: CASTKSWGEKLFF. The CDR3 DNA reads TGTGCCAGCACCAAATCTTGGGGTGAAAAACTGTTTTTT.

The V gene is TRBV20-1, the J gene TRBJ1-1; D unclear. CDR3 size: 17 residues. From germline, CDR1 is DFQATT and CDR2 SNEGSKA (reference sequence). The CDR3 loop reads CCARSLEAVWRQTEAFF. The CDR3 DNA reads TGCTGCGCTAGATCTTTGGAGGCAGTCTGGCGACAAACTGAAGCTTTCTTT.

Note on this clonotype: A much larger clone lies a single base off, so this may be a read error. Since the CDR3 does not end with the conserved phenylalanine or tryptophan, this likely comes from a read error. The chain is built from TRBV7-9 and TRBJ2-3; 8 bases fit TRBD2. The CDR3 extends over 13 amino acids. The V segment lost 6 bases and the J segment 6 bases; nucleotides outside the gene matches: 5. The germline gives CDR1 SEHNR, CDR2 FQNEAQ (reference sequence). The CDR3 coding sequence is TGTGCCAGCAGATCCAGCGGGAGTGATACGCAGTATCTT. Protein: CASRSSGSDTQYL.

The table lists this clonotype with a few counts. The gene calls are TRBV2 and TRBJ1-1; D is perhaps TRBD1 (6 bases). CDR3 length: 16 amino acids. The ends were cut back, 6 bases at V and 0 bases at J, with 17 bases in the middle. Germline V gives CDR1 SNHLY, CDR2 FYNNEI. The CDR3 region is CASSAGQFLMNTEAFF. For the CDR3, the DNA is TGTGCCAGCAGCGCCGGACAGTTTCTCATGAACACTGAAGCTTTCTTT.

This clonotype was found a few times. The chain recombines TRBV5-1 with TRBJ2-1; TRBD2 agrees at 8 bases. From germline, CDR1 is SGHRS and CDR2 YFSETQ. The trim removed 1 base at V and 5 bases at J, leaving 5 bases unmatched. This CDR3 spans 15 amino acids. The CDR3 coding sequence is TGCGCCAGCAGCTTGTTAGCGGGAAGTGACAATGAGCAGTTCTTC. This codes for CASSLLAGSDNEQFF.

This clonotype was recorded many times. This chain connects TRBV5-1 to TRBJ2-1; 8 bases align to TRBD1. Germline CDR1 SGHRS, CDR2 YFSETQ. J lost 4 bases, V lost 0 bases, and 3 bases had no gene match. This CDR3 has 15 residues. The DNA of the CDR3 is TGCGCCAGCAGCTTGGCCGACAGGGGATACAATGAGCAGTTCTTC. Residues: CASSLADRGYNEQFF.

This clonotype appeared many times. This chain connects TRBV15 to TRBJ1-5, with a tentative D call TRBD1 (6 bases). V dropped 6 bases and J dropped 7 bases, with 16 bases sitting between them. CDR1 LNHNV and CDR2 YYDKDF come from the germline V gene (reference sequence). This CDR3 region has 14 residues. CDR3 loop: CATSNPGDYQPQHF. CDR3 in DNA: TGTGCCACCAGTAATCCAGGGGATTACCAGCCCCAGCATTTT. The complete variable domain, with remaining parts taken from reference TRBV15 and TRBJ1-5, reads DAMVIQNPRYQVTQFGKPVTLSCSQTLNHNVMYWYQQKSSQAPKLLFHYYDKDFNNEADTPDNFQSRRPNTSFCFLDIRSPGLGDTAMYLCATSNPGDYQPQHFGDGTRLSIL.

This clonotype was found many times. The V call is TRBV7-2, the J call TRBJ2-7; maybe TRBD2 (7 bases). V was shortened by 4 bases and J by 3 bases, with 22 bases between the two germline ends. The germline CDR1 and CDR2 sequences are SGHTA and FQGNSA. CDR3 length: 17 amino acids. This CDR3 is CASSSYPKGGGNYEQYF. In DNA form, the CDR3 reads TGTGCCAGCAGCTCCTACCCTAAAGGGGGGGGGAACTACGAGCAGTACTTC.

This clonotype occurred many times. The gene calls are TRBV28 and TRBJ2-3; D might be TRBD1 or TRBD2, each matching 5 bases. Germline values: CDR1 MDHEN, CDR2 SYDVKM. V was pared by 8 bases and J by 4 bases, with 31 bases between. CDR3 length: 19 residues. As DNA, the CDR3 is TGTGCCAGCGTGACCTCCCGGGACCAACGGGGCGGCACGGCAGATACGCAGTATTTT. Translation gives CASVTSRDQRGGTADTQYF.

Turning to this clonotype: A much larger clone lies one base from this, so it may be a read error. V is TRBV12-3 or TRBV12-4 and J is TRBJ2-1; perhaps TRBD2 as D (6 bases). With 3 bases removed from V and 7 bases from J, the gap between germline ends came to 16 bases. The CDR3 sequence is 15 residues long. CDR3 in DNA: TGTGCCAGCAGTTTCGGTGGCGGGACGGCGAATGAGCAGTTCTTC. Translation gives CASSFGGGTANEQFF.

The genes are TRBV5-5 and TRBJ2-7; the D gene is possibly TRBD1 (5 bases). Germline V gene sequence: CDR1 SGHKS, CDR2 YYEKEE (reference sequence). The CDR3 has 15 amino acids. V was pared by 0 bases and J by 1 base, with 11 bases between. CDR3 in amino acids: CASSLARQGSYEQYF. DNA for the CDR3: TGTGCCAGCAGCTTGGCCAGGCAGGGATCCTACGAGCAGTACTTC.

The sample holds many counts of this clonotype. This chain joins TRBV10-3 and TRBJ1-1, with 8 bases matching TRBD1. CDR1 and CDR2 from the germline V gene are ENHRY and SYGVKD. The CDR3 extends over 15 amino acids. J gave up 2 bases and V 3 bases, and 5 bases lay outside the gene matches. CDR3 amino acids: CAISEYGQGNTEAFF. In nucleotides, the CDR3 is TGTGCCATCAGTGAATACGGACAGGGTAACACTGAAGCTTTCTTT.

This clonotype has ten or more counts. The genes are TRBV6-2 or TRBV6-3 and TRBJ2-5; maybe TRBD1 (6 bases). The germline CDR1 and CDR2 sequences are MNHEY and SVGEGT. CDR3 length: 18 residues. V gave up 0 bases and J gave up 5 bases, with 22 bases separating them. CDR3 residues: CASSYSDSHLTDRETQYF. CDR3 sequence (DNA): TGTGCCAGCAGTTACTCGGACAGCCACCTCACCGACAGGGAGACCCAGTACTTC.

This clonotype turned up a few times. The J gene is TRBJ1-4, the V gene TRBV6-5, with 7 bases lining up with TRBD1. After removal of 0 bases from V and 3 bases from J, the junction contained 4 bases not matched to a gene. The CDR3 is 16 residues long. Germline-derived CDR1 and CDR2 are MNHEY and SVGAGI. The CDR3 sequence: CASSYSTGAPNEKLFF. The CDR3 DNA reads as TGTGCCAGCAGTTACTCCACAGGGGCGCCTAATGAAAAACTGTTTTTT.

This clonotype has at least ten counts. The chain has TRBV28 and TRBJ2-1; D is ambiguous. The ends were cut back, 5 bases at V and 7 bases at J, with 24 bases in the middle. Germline CDR1 MDHEN, CDR2 SYDVKM. The CDR3 length is 17 residues. The CDR3 region is CASSPHPWASLTNEQFF. CDR3 nucleotide sequence: TGTGCCAGCAGTCCACATCCATGGGCGAGCTTGACGAATGAGCAGTTCTTC.

This rearrangement joins TRBV25-1 to TRBJ1-4, with D perhaps TRBD1 (6 bases). The CDR3 has 14 residues. Trimming removed 3 bases from V and 7 bases from J, with 12 bases in between. CDR1 MGHDK and CDR2 SYGVNS come from the germline V gene. This chain's CDR3 is CASSDPGDGEKLFF. The CDR3 bases are TGTGCCAGCAGTGATCCAGGGGATGGTGAAAAACTGTTTTTT.

This clonotype was recorded many times. This chain links TRBV5-1 with TRBJ2-2; 8 nucleotides align to TRBD1. J lost 1 base, V lost 0 bases, and 2 bases had no gene match. Germline CDR1 SGHRS, CDR2 YFSETQ. The CDR3 is 16 residues long. Here the CDR3 reads CASSLADRGNTGELFF. The DNA for the CDR3 is TGCGCCAGCAGCTTGGCCGACAGGGGGAACACCGGGGAGCTGTTTTTT.

This clonotype was found many times. This chain joins TRBV7-2 and TRBJ1-2; 9 nucleotides align to TRBD1. J lost 7 bases, V lost 0 bases, and 9 bases had no gene match. This CDR3 contains 16 residues. CDR1 is SGHTA, CDR2 FQGNSA, per germline. The CDR3 DNA follows: TGTGCCAGCAGCTTAGCGAGGGTTGGGACAGGGAGTGGCTACACCTTC. Its translation is CASSLARVGTGSGYTF.

In its sample, this clonotype was seen many times. J is TRBJ2-3 and V is TRBV15, with TRBD2 matching 7 bases. CDR1 and CDR2 (germline): LNHNV, YYDKDF (reference sequence). CDR3 size: 17 residues. V shed 3 bases and J 5 bases; nucleotides not matched to a gene: 14. This CDR3 reads CATSSPIGRRLRDTQYF. CDR3 bases: TGTGCCACCAGCAGTCCCATCGGGAGGAGGCTTAGAGATACGCAGTATTTT. Combining the CDR3 with reference TRBV15 and TRBJ2-3 gives the whole variable domain DAMVIQNPRYQVTQFGKPVTLSCSQTLNHNVMYWYQQKSSQAPKLLFHYYDKDFNNEADTPDNFQSRRPNTSFCFLDIRSPGLGDTAMYLCATSSPIGRRLRDTQYFGPGTRLTVL.

In its sample, this clonotype was seen many times. The CDR3 nucleotides are TGTGCCAGCAGTTCCAGCTTCAGAGGTCTTAGGGCCAACGTCCTGACTTTC. Its translation: CASSSSFRGLRANVLTF. The chain joins TRBV28 to TRBJ2-6; D is unresolved. The CDR3 extends over 17 amino acids. The germline CDR1 and CDR2 sequences are MDHEN and SYDVKM. V lost 4 bases and J lost 5, with 18 bases in between.